This T cell receptor (beta chain) is drawn from a study of siplizumab effects on memory and regulatory T cells. This clone has only a few counts. Its specificity is unknown. Here immunoSEQ multiplex PCR was the method, and the copy in TCRdb shows in-frame clones only, minus some. Of about 15,000 clones listed, 35% to 45% are singletons. For 6 days at 37°C, the mixed lymphocyte reaction cells were kept in coculture. The germline CDR1 and CDR2 sequences are LNHDA and SQIVND (reference sequence). This CDR3 is 12 amino acids long. Trimming left V 5 bases short and J 7 bases short, with 11 bases between. V gene TRBV19 combines with J gene TRBJ1-2; D may be TRBD1 (5 bases). The TCR was taken from a human donor in good health; the cells came from an allogeneic mixed lymphocyte reaction. Some clones in this sample may be carry-over from other donors' samples. Specimen: CFSE-low (dividing) CD4+ T cells sorted from an allogeneic mixed lymphocyte reaction. The CDR3 loop is CASSSGHGGYTF. CDR3 in DNA: TGTGCCAGTAGTTCAGGGCACGGTGGCTACACCTTC.